This entry is about one T cell receptor beta chain. Which antigen it targets is not known. No quality values exist for individual bases; no much larger clone is one base distant. The CDR3, cysteine through phenylalanine, is 16 amino acids long. The DNA shown is the 48-base CDR3, in frame from base 1. For CDR1 and CDR2, the germline V gene lists MDHEN and SYDVKM. Trimming accounts for 4 bases at V and 2 bases at J, while the number of junction bases matched to no gene is 6. The library was produced with the immunoSEQ multiplex PCR assay. For most patients, genomic DNA was isolated using the Qiagen DNeasy Blood and Tissue Kit and was shipped frozen to Adaptive Biotechnologies for TCR sequencing. High-throughput TCR-beta CDR3 sequencing of genomic DNA from most patients was performed by Adaptive Biotechnologies. In the source study's methods: Adaptive's ImmunoSEQ software was the source of the TCR sequencing data for about 17 patients, while a few other patients were processed with MiXCR and VDJtools. CD4 versus CD8 sorting errors were corrected by removing sequences found in both subsets at a frequency ratio below 5:1. CDR3 nucleotide sequences shared between donor and recipient were removed because their origin could not be assigned. At least 2-fold expansion over unstimulated cells and a minimum CFSE-low frequency of 0.002% (template counts) or 0.001% (read counts) were required for clones to be classified as alloreactive. Mappable clones were those detected in sequenced pre-transplant spleen, lymph node, or MLR CFSE-low populations of the donor or recipient. Cumulative frequency of alloreactive clones was calculated as a percentage of all sequences weighted by copy number. TCRdb took over this immuneACCESS table, retaining in-frame rearrangements with V and J assigned. Such tables are incomplete; in checked studies, under half of the missing clones stem from an unresolved V gene, and the remainder is unexplained. V, J and clone size are taken as reported in that table, and D and trimming were inferred from the DNA itself. The sample table records fewer than 80,000 clones; 90% to 95% of these occur just once. The top ten hold about 1.7% of the sample.

This entry belongs to a study of graft-versus-host responses after intestinal transplantation (dated by TCRdb to the early 2020s). Study-level background: The transplants that recipients got were multivisceral, liver-intestinal, or isolated intestinal. After intestinal transplantation, graft-versus-host and host-versus-graft alloreactive T cell clones were followed in the graft, circulation and bone marrow using bulk TCR-beta CDR3 sequencing. A peak of at least 4% donor T cells among recipient peripheral blood mononuclear cells was the definition used for donor T cell macrochimerism. To identify alloreactive clones, pre-transplant mixed lymphocyte reaction products were sequenced and then compared with unstimulated pre-transplant donor and recipient T cells. The cohort enrolled some 23 intestinal transplant recipients including one retransplant, and a few patients lacking pretransplant specimens were excluded. Every recipient was given anti-thymocyte globulin induction, followed by roughly 3 years of maintenance tacrolimus and steroids. Rather than going through the commercial service, samples from three later patients were sequenced in-house on an Illumina MiSeq and processed with MiXCR. What the study reported, not specific to this receptor: GvH clones were found in recipient bone marrow, and some of the GvH clones appeared earlier in ileal mucosa or blood, which is consistent with an intestinal mucosal origin. High GvH to HvG T cell clonal ratios were observed in the allografts of patients with donor T cell macrochimerism. Early after transplant, peak levels of circulating GvH clones were found to be associated with declines in HvG clones. The conclusions were limited by the relatively low number and heterogeneity of the intestinal transplant patients.

The sample's time point label is to be understood as: cells obtained before transplantation from donor or recipient. CD3+CD4+ and CD3+CD8+ populations were FACS-sorted from unstimulated pre-transplant donor and recipient cells taken from spleen or lymph nodes. This specimen consisted of unstimulated CD8+ T cells sorted from spleen or lymph node cells, obtained before transplant. The TCR originated in a human donor who was the organ donor for an intestinal transplant. The V and J segments used are TRBV28 and TRBJ2-3; 10 middle bases align to TRBD2. This receptor has the CDR3 CASSWTSGQLTDTQYF. The nucleotides are TGTGCCAGCAGTTGGACTAGCGGTCAACTCACAGATACGCAGTATTTT.